This is a list of T cell receptor beta chains from one sample in a study of blood T cell repertoires in COVID-19. The method was immunoSEQ multiplex PCR; TCRdb's version includes in-frame clones alone and lacks a portion of them. The sample comprises fewer than 350,000 clones, 70% to 90% of which are singletons, and 5.5% to 7% rests with the top ten. The sequenced sample was PBMCs or T cells enriched from blood (not recorded which). The receptor source for this set is a woman aged 40 to 50 who had recovered from COVID-19. Each CDR3 is given with its conserved first and last residue. Each record gives: CDR3 protein, CDR3 DNA, clone size, CDR3 length, D gene, V gene, J gene. A D gene is named only where the DNA matches it firmly. Not all rows give a size; the values are once, few, many and, for expanded clones, a class.

CASRQGDGTYEQYF	TGTGCCAGCAGGCAGGGGGACGGGACCTACGAGCAGTACTTC	-	14	TRBD1	TRBV6-5	TRBJ2-7
CASSESVSGRNQPQHF	TGTGCCAGCAGTGAAAGCGTGAGTGGGAGAAATCAGCCCCAGCATTTT	-	16	-	TRBV2	TRBJ1-5
CASSFWSSEQYF	TGTGCCAGCAGCTTTTGGTCCAGCGAGCAGTACTTC	-	12	-	TRBV7-8	TRBJ2-7
CASSSADRDGEQYF	TGTGCCAGCAGTTCAGCCGACAGGGATGGCGAGCAGTACTTC	-	14	TRBD1	TRBV6-6	TRBJ2-7
CASSLVVGQRQTQYF	TGTGCCAGCAGCTTGGTAGTGGGACAGCGCCAGACCCAGTACTTC	-	15	TRBD1	TRBV5-6	TRBJ2-5
CASSANTGRGTDTQYF	TGTGCCAGCAGCGCAAACACAGGGAGGGGCACAGATACGCAGTATTTT	-	16	-	TRBV9	TRBJ2-3
CASSSINGSPHSNEQFF	TGTGCCAGCAGTTCGATAAACGGGTCTCCCCACTCCAATGAGCAGTTCTTC	-	17	-	TRBV28	TRBJ2-1
CASRPSGKNEQFF	TGCGCCAGCAGACCAAGCGGGAAGAATGAGCAGTTCTTC	few	13	TRBD2	TRBV4-1	TRBJ2-1
CASSYPSTESSGNTDTQYF	TGTGCCAGCAGCTACCCCAGTACGGAGTCTAGCGGTAACACAGATACGCAGTATTTT	-	19	TRBD2	TRBV7-2	TRBJ2-3
CASSYVPAKNIQYF	TGTGCCAGCAGTTACGTTCCGGCCAAAAACATTCAGTACTTC	-	14	-	TRBV6-2/TRBV6-3	TRBJ2-4
CASSYLAGNNEQFF	TGTGCCAGCAGTTACTTAGCGGGAAACAATGAGCAGTTCTTC	-	14	TRBD2	TRBV6-2/TRBV6-3	TRBJ2-1
CASGRDYQETQYF	TGTGCTAGTGGTCGGGACTACCAAGAGACCCAGTACTTC	-	13	-	TRBV12-5	TRBJ2-5
CASSLDPAGATGELFF	TGCGCCAGCAGCTTGGATCCCGCGGGAGCTACCGGGGAGCTGTTTTTT	-	16	TRBD2	TRBV5-1	TRBJ2-2
CASSLEQYNHGYTF	TGTGCCAGCAGCTTGGAACAGTATAATCATGGCTACACCTTC	-	14	-	TRBV5-4	TRBJ1-2
CASSSDRDQPQHF	TGTGCCAGCAGTTCCGACAGGGATCAGCCCCAGCATTTT	-	13	TRBD1	TRBV6-6	TRBJ1-5
CASSQVRGQGEKLFF	TGTGCCAGCAGCCAAGTGCGGGGACAGGGGGAAAAACTGTTTTTT	-	15	TRBD1	TRBV3-1/TRBV3-2	TRBJ1-4
CASRGGEKLFF	TGTGCCAGCAGGGGGGGAGAAAAACTGTTTTTT	-	11	-	TRBV2	TRBJ1-4
CATATSSAVPYEQYF	TGTGCCACCGCCACCTCTAGCGCCGTACCCTACGAGCAGTACTTC	-	15	-	TRBV19	TRBJ2-7
CASSLLGQGNMNTEAFF	TGCGCCAGCAGCTTACTAGGACAGGGGAACATGAACACTGAAGCTTTCTTT	-	17	TRBD1	TRBV5-1	TRBJ1-1
CPGADYGYTF	TGCCCCGGAGCGGACTATGGCTACACCTTC	-	10	-	TRBV21-1	TRBJ1-2